This T cell receptor beta chain was retrieved from a study of tumor-infiltrating lymphocytes in primary liver carcinoma. Findings of the study overall: Tumors had a top-250-clone fraction that was significantly higher than blood (p = 0.039). The study found tumor-adjacent and tumor-blood pairs overlapped less than tumor region pairs.

Constant-region priming of about 0.5 ug total RNA yielded TCR beta cDNA. Slightly modified ARM-PCR with three nested multiplex PCR rounds yielded TCR beta libraries. Forward primers for TRBV1-TRBV30 and a C-beta reverse primer served the first two PCR rounds, at 10 cycles each. MiXCR was run by TCRdb on the multiplex PCR reads, yielding one entry per CDR3 protein. The sample lists about 320,000 distinct CDR3 sequences; less than 75% were seen once. This clonotype has at least ten counts. No antigen is known for it. Per germline, CDR1 ENHRY and CDR2 SYGVKD. CDR3 length: 14 residues. Trimming took 0 bases from V and 2 from J, leaving 7 bases between them. RNA was extracted from whole blood without cell sorting, alongside germline DNA. Patients in the cohort were treatment-naive and living with chronic HBV infection.

The receptor was derived from a man in his forties or fifties with primary liver carcinoma and hepatitis B virus infection. The rearrangement joins TRBV10-3 to TRBJ1-2; a possible D gene is TRBD1 (5 bases). The sample comprised peripheral blood. For the CDR3, the DNA is TGTGCCATCAGTGAGTCGCGGGGGAACTATGGCTACACCTTC. Encoded protein: CAISESRGNYGYTF.